This passage covers 25 T cell receptor beta chains from one sample sequenced in a study of T cells in Graves' hyperthyroidism and ophthalmopathy. TCR beta CDR3 regions were amplified from RNA transcripts. The HTBI primer set was used in a first-round RT-PCR of the TCR CDR3. TCRdb redid the calling of the multiplex PCR reads with MiXCR, one entry per CDR3 protein. The sample comprises about 460,000 distinct CDR3 sequences, 20% to 25% of which are singletons, and about half rests with the top ten. Sequencing used blood. The receptors were sampled from a woman in her sixties or seventies with Graves' ophthalmopathy.

This clonotype came up many times. The rearrangement links TRBV6-5 to TRBJ1-1, with a weak D call TRBD1 (5 bases). Trimming cost V 0 bases and J 4 bases, with 12 bases left between them. Germline CDR1 reads MNHEY; CDR2 reads SVGAGI. CDR3 length equals 15 residues. Written as DNA, the CDR3 is TGTGCCAGCAGTTACTCGATATCGCAGGGCACTGAAGCTTTCTTT. Encoded protein: CASSYSISQGTEAFF.

The chain links TRBV19 to TRBJ1-2; maybe TRBD1 (6 bases). Trimming stripped 8 bases from V and 1 base from J, with 14 bases between. The germline CDR1 and CDR2 sequences are LNHDA and SQIVND (reference sequence). The CDR3 loop spans 14 amino acids. CDR3 coding DNA: TGTGCCAGTGAACCGGGACATTTTAACTATGGCTACACCTTC. The encoded protein is CASEPGHFNYGYTF.

This clonotype was counted many times. V usage is TRBV2 and J usage is TRBJ1-1; 7 nucleotides align to TRBD1. In germline, CDR1 is SNHLY, CDR2 FYNNEI. V was pared by 6 bases and J by 2 bases, with 6 bases of the junction left unmatched. CDR3 size: 14 residues. The DNA for the CDR3 is TGTGCCAGCAGGGAATCAGGGGGAAACACTGAAGCTTTCTTT. Residues: CASRESGGNTEAFF.

In its sample, this clonotype was seen many times. The chain couples TRBV30 to TRBJ2-2; TRBD2 is a possible D gene (6 bases). CDR3 length: 15 amino acids. The germline V gene encodes CDR1 GTSNPN and CDR2 SVGIG (reference sequence). The V and J ends lost 0 bases and 2 bases respectively, with 10 bases between them. The DNA of the CDR3 is TGTGCCTGGAGTGTACGGGGGAGAAACACCGGGGAGCTGTTTTTT. This sequence encodes CAWSVRGRNTGELFF.

This clonotype appeared a few times. V and J are TRBV5-1 and TRBJ2-2; 12 positions agree with TRBD2. V lost 3 bases, J lost 3 bases, and 6 bases stayed unmatched. The CDR3 has 17 residues. Germline V CDR1 and CDR2: SGHRS, YFSETQ. The CDR3 loop reads CASSSPGLAGDTGELFF. The DNA of the CDR3 is TGCGCCAGCAGCTCTCCGGGACTAGCGGGTGACACCGGGGAGCTGTTTTTT.

The V and J genes are TRBV7-9 and TRBJ2-7; 10 nucleotides match TRBD2. The J segment lost 0 bases and the V segment lost 6 bases, leaving 5 bases of the junction unmatched. The germline gives CDR1 SEHNR, CDR2 FQNEAQ (reference sequence). This CDR3 is 15 amino acids long. CDR3 coding DNA: TGTGCCAGCAGACCTTCTAGCGGGAGCTCCTACGAGCAGTACTTC. Translation gives CASRPSSGSSYEQYF.

This clonotype has only a few counts. CDR3 sequence: CASSFTEINNEQFF. CDR3 DNA: TGTGCCAGCAGCTTTACCGAAATAAACAATGAGCAGTTCTTC. The chain uses TRBV6-1 and TRBJ2-1; D uncertain. In germline, CDR1 is MNHNS, CDR2 SASEGT. V dropped 6 bases and J dropped 5 bases, with 14 bases sitting between them. This CDR3 contains 14 residues.

The CDR3 region has the DNA TGTGCCAGCAGCCAAGGTCTTAGCTCTGGGGCCAACGTCCTGACTTTC. This sequence encodes CASSQGLSSGANVLTF. V usage is TRBV3-1 and J usage is TRBJ2-6; D is unresolved. V shed 1 base and J shed 0 bases, with 7 bases lying between them. Germline loops: CDR1 LGHDT, CDR2 YNNKEL (reference sequence). This CDR3 has 16 amino acids.

DNA of the CDR3: TGTGCCAGCAGTCGAAACAGGGGGCTGGGCAATCAGCCCCAGCATTTT. Translated, it gives CASSRNRGLGNQPQHF. The J gene is TRBJ1-5, the V gene TRBV6-1; 9 nucleotides match TRBD1. The length of the CDR3 is 16 residues. V trimming: 5 bases; J trimming: 2 bases; junction bases outside the gene matches: 7. Germline CDR1 and CDR2: MNHNS and SASEGT.

The sample holds a few counts of this clonotype. V gene TRBV19 combines with J gene TRBJ1-5; D not certain. This CDR3 has 13 residues. Germline V gives CDR1 LNHDA, CDR2 SQIVND (reference sequence). Trimming pared 5 bases from V and 3 bases from J, leaving 8 bases between. Here the CDR3 DNA reads TGTGCCAGTAGTTTTCGAATCAATCAGCCCCAGCATTTT. This translates into CASSFRINQPQHF.

The J gene is TRBJ1-4, the V gene TRBV28; D gene unclear. Germline V gives CDR1 MDHEN, CDR2 SYDVKM. V was shortened by 5 bases and J by 0 bases, with 7 bases between the two germline ends. The CDR3 length is 14 residues. CDR3 residues: CASSRQATNEKLFF. The CDR3 DNA is TGTGCCAGCAGTCGCCAGGCAACTAATGAAAAACTGTTTTTT.

V and J are TRBV14 and TRBJ1-1; D may be TRBD1 (6 bases). The germline V gene encodes CDR1 SGHDN and CDR2 FVKESK. V lost 5 bases and J lost 8, with 15 bases in between. This CDR3 contains 13 residues. For the CDR3, the DNA is TGTGCCAGCAGCTCACAGGGAGGAGCGGAAGCTTTCTTT. It encodes CASSSQGGAEAFF.

This chain links TRBV2 with TRBJ1-4; a possible D gene is TRBD1 (5 bases). Trimming shortened V by 6 bases and J by 5 bases, and 13 bases separated the two germline ends. This CDR3 is built from 14 residues. CDR1 SNHLY and CDR2 FYNNEI come from the germline V gene. The chain's CDR3 is CASSKGELNEKLFF. CDR3 nucleotide sequence: TGTGCCAGCAGCAAAGGGGAACTAAATGAAAAACTGTTTTTT.

This clonotype was detected ten times or more. V is TRBV2 and J is TRBJ2-1; tentative D call: TRBD1 (5 bases). The V end lost 3 bases, the J end lost 4 bases, and 10 bases lay between the germline ends. CDR1 is SNHLY, CDR2 FYNNEI, per germline. The CDR3 totals 14 residues. CDR3 DNA sequence: TGTGCCAGCAGTGACAGGGTGGGGTACAATGAGCAGTTCTTC. Residues: CASSDRVGYNEQFF.

The chain employs TRBV3-1 and TRBJ2-7, with TRBD1 matching 8 bases. V lost 4 bases, J lost 5 bases, and 7 bases stayed unmatched. CDR3 size: 14 residues. CDR1 LGHDT and CDR2 YNNKEL come from the germline V gene (reference sequence). In nucleotides, the CDR3 is TGTGCCAGCAGCCCCCCCCAGGGGGCCCACGAGCAGTACTTC. It codes for CASSPPQGAHEQYF.

The chain combines TRBV4-2 with TRBJ1-4; D unresolved. V gave up 5 bases and J gave up 0 bases, with 13 bases separating them. Germline-derived CDR1 and CDR2 are LGHNA and YNFKEQ. The CDR3 has 16 residues. In DNA form, the CDR3 reads TGTGCCAGCAGCTCAACAAGAGCTGCAACTAATGAAAAACTGTTTTTT. Translated, it gives CASSSTRAATNEKLFF.

This chain joins TRBV12-3 or TRBV12-4 and TRBJ2-7; D may be TRBD1 or TRBD2 (5 bases each). The V gene lost 4 bases and the J gene lost 9 bases, with 22 bases spanning the gap. CDR3 length equals 15 residues. The chain's CDR3 is CASSYSTGTRVGQYF. The DNA of the CDR3 is TGTGCCAGCAGTTACTCGACGGGGACCCGAGTTGGGCAGTACTTC.

The chain couples TRBV2 to TRBJ1-4; TRBD1 agrees at 7 bases. This CDR3 has 14 residues. CDR1 and CDR2 (germline): SNHLY, FYNNEI. Unmatched junction bases numbered 2, after V lost 3 bases and J lost 4 bases. This CDR3 reads CASSEQGVNEKLFF. As DNA, the CDR3 is TGTGCCAGCAGTGAGCAGGGGGTTAATGAAAAACTGTTTTTT. The full variable domain, with the rest looked up from reference TRBV2 and TRBJ1-4, is EPEVTQTPSHQVTQMGQEVILRCVPISNHLYFYWYRQILGQKVEFLVSFYNNEISEKSEIFDDQFSVERPDGSNFTLKIRSTKLEDSAMYFCASSEQGVNEKLFFGSGTQLSVL.

V and J are TRBV6-9 and TRBJ1-2; 7 bases align to TRBD1. This CDR3 is built from 14 residues. In germline, CDR1 is MNHGY, CDR2 SVAAGI. J lost 6 bases, V lost 3 bases, and 7 bases had no gene match. As DNA, the CDR3 is TGTGCCAGCAGTTACTTAACAGGGGAAGATGGCTACACCTTC. The encoded protein is CASSYLTGEDGYTF.

V usage is TRBV5-1 and J usage is TRBJ1-1; 12 bases are shared with TRBD1. V was clipped by 0 bases and J by 5 bases; unmatched bases: 11. Germline V CDR1 and CDR2: SGHRS, YFSETQ. The CDR3 runs 18 residues. The chain's CDR3 is CASSLVPPGQGAYTEAFF. In nucleotides, the CDR3 is TGCGCCAGCAGCTTGGTTCCACCGGGACAGGGGGCTTATACTGAAGCTTTCTTT.

V and J are TRBV11-3 and TRBJ1-2; unclear D gene. With 4 bases removed from V and 8 bases from J, the gap between germline ends came to 11 bases. The CDR3 runs 12 residues. Germline CDR1 SGHNT, CDR2 YENEEA. In DNA, the CDR3 is TGTGCCAGCAGCTCCGTTGGGGTAGGCTACACCTTC. This codes for CASSSVGVGYTF.

This clonotype has at least ten counts. This chain connects TRBV6-5 to TRBJ1-1; TRBD1 matches 9 bases. Germline loops: CDR1 MNHEY, CDR2 SVGAGI. V lost 0 bases, J lost 7 bases, and 3 bases stayed unmatched. The CDR3 covers 14 residues. Here the CDR3 DNA reads TGTGCCAGCAGTTACTCGCCGGGACAGGGTGAAGCTTTCTTT. It translates to CASSYSPGQGEAFF.

The V gene is TRBV6-5, the J gene TRBJ1-3, with TRBD1 matching 7 bases. This CDR3 comprises 13 residues. CDR1 is MNHEY and CDR2 is SVGAGI in the germline V gene. Trimming cost V 2 bases and J 8 bases; bases outside gene matches: 3. Here the CDR3 DNA reads TGTGCCAGCAGTTACCGACAGGGTCACACCATATATTTT. This translates into CASSYRQGHTIYF.

The rearrangement links TRBV10-3 to TRBJ2-1; tentative D call: TRBD1 (6 bases). The CDR3 consists of 16 residues. V lost 6 bases and J lost 5, with 20 bases in between. Germline V gives CDR1 ENHRY, CDR2 SYGVKD. For the CDR3, the DNA is TGTGCCATCAGCAATCAGCCGGGACAACTAGACAATGAGCAGTTCTTC. This sequence encodes CAISNQPGQLDNEQFF.

This clonotype was counted at least ten times. The chain carries TRBV12-3 or TRBV12-4 and TRBJ2-1, with 11 bases aligning to TRBD2. The CDR3 spans 16 residues. J lost 7 bases, V lost 2 bases, and 7 bases had no gene match. In DNA, the CDR3 is TGTGCCAGCAGTTTATCCGGGACTAGCGGAATGAATGAGCAGTTCTTC. Translated, it gives CASSLSGTSGMNEQFF.